The 24 T cell receptor beta chains below were found in one sample sequenced in a study of blood T cell repertoires in COVID-19. Libraries were prepared by immunoSEQ multiplex PCR; TCRdb keeps only in-frame clonotypes and omits some of them. Counted here are around 19,000 clones, more than 90% occurring once; the ten biggest clones make up roughly 7.5%. Sequencing used peripheral blood. The receptors come from a man in his sixties or seventies with active COVID-19.

J is TRBJ1-4 and V is TRBV10-3; 9 bases agree with TRBD1. CDR1 is ENHRY, CDR2 SYGVKD, per germline. Trimming cost V 10 bases and J 7 bases; bases outside gene matches: 7. The CDR3 spans 13 residues. CDR3 coding DNA: TGTGCCACCTCCGGGACAGGGAGTGAAAAACTGTTTTTT. It encodes CATSGTGSEKLFF.

The V gene is TRBV28, the J gene TRBJ2-2; D might be TRBD1 (5 bases). The CDR3 runs to 14 residues. V was pared by 5 bases and J by 2 bases, with 9 bases between. Per the germline V gene, CDR1 is MDHEN and CDR2 is SYDVKM. Written as DNA, the CDR3 is TGTGCCAGCAGTGCCAGGGTCAACACCGGGGAGCTGTTTTTT. Its protein is CASSARVNTGELFF.

The rearrangement uses TRBV10-3 and TRBJ2-3, with D maybe TRBD1 (6 bases). The CDR3 runs to 14 residues. V dropped 5 bases and J dropped 0 bases, with 9 bases sitting between them. Germline assignment: CDR1 ENHRY and CDR2 SYGVKD. The CDR3 reads CAISYRESTDTQYF. The CDR3 region has the DNA TGTGCCATCAGTTACAGGGAGAGCACAGATACGCAGTATTTT.

The chain has TRBV5-1 and TRBJ2-7; weak D call: TRBD2 (6 bases). With 4 bases removed from V and 2 bases from J, the gap between germline ends came to 16 bases. Germline V gene sequence: CDR1 SGHRS, CDR2 YFSETQ. CDR3 length equals 15 residues. DNA for the CDR3: TGCGCCAGCAGCCCCCGGGCCGGAGGGCCCTACGAGCAGTACTTC. Its protein product is CASSPRAGGPYEQYF.

This clone was observed a handful of times. The chain links TRBV24-1 to TRBJ1-1; no clear D. The V end was cut by 1 base, the J end by 7 bases, with 6 bases between. The CDR3 covers 12 residues. CDR1 and CDR2 (germline): KGHDR, SFDVKD. CDR3 nucleotides: TGTGCCACCAGTGATTTCCGGGGTGAAGCTTTCTTT. Translation gives CATSDFRGEAFF.

In nucleotides, the CDR3 is TGTGCCAGCAGGTCCCAGGGGGGCACTGAAGCTTTCTTT. It specifies CASRSQGGTEAFF. The chain combines TRBV6-5 with TRBJ1-1; the match to TRBD1 covers 7 bases. The CDR3 length is 13 residues. Per the germline V gene, CDR1 is MNHEY and CDR2 is SVGAGI. Germline trimming cut 6 bases from V and 4 bases from J; bases unmatched to any gene: 5.

This clone was seen a handful of times. The chain employs TRBV6-5 and TRBJ2-7; TRBD2 might be the D (6 bases). Germline V gene data show CDR1 as MNHEY and CDR2 as SVGAGI. V shed 4 bases and J shed 3 bases, with 10 bases lying between them. The CDR3 has 13 amino acids. The CDR3 DNA reads TGTGCCAGCAGTTCGGGACTTTACTACGAGCAGTACTTC. Its protein product is CASSSGLYYEQYF.

The chain combines TRBV3-1 (or the pseudogene TRBV3-2) with TRBJ2-3; D is unclear. V lost 2 bases and J lost 4, with 7 bases in between. Germline V gene sequence: CDR1 LGHDT, CDR2 YNNKEL (reference sequence). This CDR3 has 13 residues. In DNA, the CDR3 is TGTGCCAGCAGCCAACAGTCAGCAGATACGCAGTATTTT. It specifies CASSQQSADTQYF.

The chain carries TRBV7-2 and TRBJ2-3; 7 bases agree with TRBD2. CDR1 SGHTA and CDR2 FQGNSA come from the germline V gene. Trimming cost V 1 base and J 2 bases; bases outside gene matches: 6. The CDR3 is 16 residues long. CDR3 DNA: TGTGCCAGCAGCTTAGGCGGAGCGGGGCACACAGATACGCAGTATTTT. Translating gives CASSLGGAGHTDTQYF.

This rearrangement joins TRBV7-6 to TRBJ2-3; the D gene is possibly TRBD2 (5 bases). From germline, CDR1 is SGHVS and CDR2 FNYEAQ. V lost 8 bases and J 3 bases, leaving 9 bases between the germline ends. The CDR3 spans 12 residues. The DNA for the CDR3 is TGTGCCAGCTCAACTAGGACAGATACGCAGTATTTT. Translation gives CASSTRTDTQYF. The complete variable domain, with remaining parts taken from reference TRBV7-6 and TRBJ2-3, reads GAGVSQSPRYKVTKRGQDVALRCDPISGHVSLYWYRQALGQGPEFLTYFNYEAQQDKSGLPNDRFSAERPEGSISTLTIQRTEQRDSAMYRCASSTRTDTQYFGPGTRLTVL.

The chain joins TRBV15 to TRBJ2-2; a possible D gene is TRBD1 (5 bases). V was clipped by 2 bases and J by 4 bases, with 5 bases between them. Germline CDR1 and CDR2: LNHNV and YYDKDF (reference sequence). The CDR3 is 13 residues long. The CDR3 coding sequence is TGTGCCACCAGCAGAAGGGGCACCGGGGAGCTGTTTTTT. It is translated as CATSRRGTGELFF. The full variable domain, with the rest looked up from reference TRBV15 and TRBJ2-2, is DAMVIQNPRYQVTQFGKPVTLSCSQTLNHNVMYWYQQKSSQAPKLLFHYYDKDFNNEADTPDNFQSRRPNTSFCFLDIRSPGLGDTAMYLCATSRRGTGELFFGEGSRLTVL.

V gene TRBV2 combines with J gene TRBJ2-5; D ambiguous. CDR1 SNHLY and CDR2 FYNNEI come from the germline V gene. The germline V and J ends were trimmed by 2 bases and 5 bases, with 6 bases remaining between them. The CDR3 runs to 12 residues. CDR3 sequence (DNA): TGTGCCAGCAGTGAAATGAGCGAGACCCAGTACTTC. Translation: CASSEMSETQYF.

This clone has only one observation. V and J are TRBV11-2 and TRBJ2-1, with 10 bases fitting TRBD2. The germline V gene encodes CDR1 SGHAT and CDR2 FQNNGV. The ends lost 6 bases at V and 5 bases at J; junction bases unmatched: 7. The CDR3 contains 15 residues. The CDR3 sequence: CASRQTSGDNNEQFF. The CDR3 region has the DNA TGTGCCAGCAGACAAACTAGCGGGGATAACAATGAGCAGTTCTTC.

This clone is a singleton in its sample. The chain recombines TRBV14 with TRBJ2-1, with 9 bases that match TRBD2. The length of the CDR3 is 17 residues. Germline V CDR1 and CDR2: SGHDN, FVKESK. The ends lost 5 bases at V and 8 bases at J; junction bases unmatched: 16. CDR3 loop: CASSKNRGAGGLDEQFF. In nucleotides, the CDR3 is TGTGCCAGCAGCAAAAACCGGGGAGCGGGAGGATTAGATGAGCAGTTCTTC.

The chain uses TRBV28 and TRBJ2-3; 10 bases align to TRBD1. CDR1 and CDR2 (germline): MDHEN, SYDVKM. The CDR3 contains 16 residues. V dropped 4 bases and J dropped 3; count of bases not matched to a gene: 7. CDR3 DNA sequence: TGTGCCAGCAGTTGGACGCCGGGACAGGGGACAGATACGCAGTATTTT. As protein: CASSWTPGQGTDTQYF.

This chain joins TRBV2 and TRBJ2-5, with D perhaps TRBD1 (5 bases). This CDR3 has 14 residues. The germline V and J ends were trimmed by 6 bases and 0 bases, with 11 bases remaining between them. Germline CDR1 is SNHLY and CDR2 is FYNNEI. The CDR3 sequence is CASSPTANQETQYF. The CDR3 DNA follows: TGTGCCAGCAGCCCGACAGCTAACCAAGAGACCCAGTACTTC.

The gene calls are TRBV19 and TRBJ1-5; D is ambiguous. The V gene's germline CDR1 is LNHDA and CDR2 SQIVND (reference sequence). CDR3 length: 16 amino acids. Trimming stripped 0 bases from V and 0 bases from J, with 9 bases between. CDR3 DNA sequence: TGTGCCAGTAGTATAGATCCAGGTCATAGCAATCAGCCCCAGCATTTT. Encoded protein: CASSIDPGHSNQPQHF.

In DNA, the CDR3 is TGCGCCAGCAGCCCCCGAGGGTACGAGCAGTACTTC. Translated, it gives CASSPRGYEQYF. V and J are TRBV5-1 and TRBJ2-7; D is perhaps TRBD2 (5 bases). The CDR3 is 12 residues long. V shed 4 bases and J shed 4 bases, with 9 bases lying between them. CDR1 SGHRS and CDR2 YFSETQ come from the germline V gene.

The V call is TRBV10-3, the J call TRBJ2-5; weak D call: TRBD1 (7 bases). The V gene's germline CDR1 is ENHRY and CDR2 SYGVKD. CDR3 size: 15 residues. V was clipped by 8 bases and J by 0 bases, with 16 bases between them. Written as DNA, the CDR3 is TGTGCCATCGCCCGAGGGGGGACAGACCAAGAGACCCAGTACTTC. The encoded protein is CAIARGGTDQETQYF.

The rearrangement uses TRBV27 and TRBJ1-2; no definite D call. CDR1 MNHEY and CDR2 SMNVEV come from the germline V gene (reference sequence). The germline V and J ends were trimmed by 3 bases and 4 bases, with 9 bases remaining between them. The CDR3 loop spans 13 amino acids. CDR3 residues: CASSFSSAYGYTF. As DNA, the CDR3 is TGTGCCAGCAGTTTTAGCAGTGCCTATGGCTACACCTTC.

The V call is TRBV5-1, the J call TRBJ2-5, with D perhaps TRBD2 (5 bases). V lost 0 bases, J lost 9 bases, and 12 bases lay in between. From germline, CDR1 is SGHRS and CDR2 YFSETQ. This CDR3 spans 13 amino acids. CDR3 DNA sequence: TGCGCCAGCAGCTTGGACCTAGCCGAGGCCCAGTACTTC. The encoded protein is CASSLDLAEAQYF.

This sequence joins TRBV7-3 and TRBJ1-5; D gene ambiguous. Germline CDR1 is SGHTA and CDR2 is FQGTGA. This CDR3 is 13 amino acids long. The ends were cut back, 1 base at V and 7 bases at J, with 8 bases in the middle. CDR3 DNA sequence: TGTGCCAGCAGCTTAAGCCAGGCCCAGCCCCAGCATTTT. Its protein product is CASSLSQAQPQHF.

The gene calls are TRBV6-5 and TRBJ2-7; 10 nucleotides line up with TRBD1. Germline values: CDR1 MNHEY, CDR2 SVGAGI. This CDR3 is 15 amino acids long. Unmatched junction bases numbered 2, after V lost 0 bases and J lost 3 bases. Here the CDR3 DNA reads TGTGCCAGCAGTTACTCGACAGGGGGCTACTACGAGCAGTACTTC. Its translation is CASSYSTGGYYEQYF.

V usage is TRBV4-1 and J usage is TRBJ1-1; D is undetermined. CDR1 is MGHRA, CDR2 YSYEKL, per germline. V was pared by 1 base and J by 1 base, with 7 bases between. This CDR3 has 14 amino acids. CDR3 DNA sequence: TGCGCCAGCAGCCAAGTTTACGGGAACACTGAAGCTTTCTTT. Protein product: CASSQVYGNTEAFF.